This TCR beta chain was sequenced in a study of cytomegalovirus exposure and HLA in healthy donors. The PCR was carried out with 60 Vbeta primers and 13 Jbeta primers. Libraries were prepared by immunoSEQ multiplex PCR; TCRdb keeps only in-frame clonotypes and omits some of them. Here the sample spans some 150,000 clones, about 82% being singletons. This clone was found once. The antigen is undetermined. General observations from the study: Associated with HLA alleles at 0.05 false discovery rate in a later analysis were around 15,000 TCR beta sequences. A later analysis found common viral pathogens apparently linked to several of the most significant clusters. Some TCR beta chains (roughly 160 of them) were listed as cytomegalovirus-associated.

In germline, CDR1 is MNHNY, CDR2 SVGAGI (reference sequence). Trimming cost V 6 bases and J 1 base, with 15 bases left between them. The CDR3 is 15 amino acids. Material for sequencing was PBMCs. The origin of this receptor is a man aged 30 to 39 in good health and CMV-seronegative. The chain uses TRBV6-6 and TRBJ1-1, with D unresolved. The DNA of the CDR3 is TGTGCCAGCAGCCCTCTCGGACGGGGGAACACTGAAGCTTTCTTT. The encoded protein is CASSPLGRGNTEAFF.